This entry concerns a single T cell receptor (beta chain). This specimen belongs to a study of blood T cell repertoires in COVID-19. Study summary: Collection of acute and convalescent COVID-19 samples took place in the United States, Italy and Spain.

Sequenced by immunoSEQ multiplex PCR; TCRdb stores in-frame clones only, minus some. The sample has 250,000 to 400,000 clones, about 90% seen once. V was clipped by 4 bases and J by 2 bases; unmatched bases: 4. Germline assignment: CDR1 LGHDT and CDR2 YNNKEL (reference sequence). The length of the CDR3 is 15 residues. Sequenced material: PBMCs or T cells enriched from blood (not recorded which). The V gene is TRBV3-1 (or the pseudogene TRBV3-2), the J gene TRBJ2-1; 8 nucleotides line up with TRBD2. The origin of this receptor is a woman aged 25 to 39 who had recovered from COVID-19. CDR3 loop: CASSPGGAPYNEQFF. The CDR3 region has the DNA TGTGCCAGCAGCCCGGGGGGGGCCCCCTACAATGAGCAGTTCTTC.